This passage covers 29 T cell receptor beta chains from one sample sequenced in a study of low-dose radiotherapy and immunotherapy resistance in tumors. TRAV- and TRBV-specific primers, spanning alpha and beta chains, primed first-strand cDNA. TCRs underwent approximately 20 PCR cycles of amplification with a constant-region primer and V-primer adapter. TCRdb passed the reads through MiXCR, listing each CDR3 protein once. This table has 45,000 or so distinct CDR3 sequences, 20% to 25% appearing once. Regarding time point: after trial treatment. This sample's treatment: LDRT plus nivolumab, ipilimumab, low-dose cyclophosphamide and aspirin (RACIN trial). Sequences were derived from PBMCs, sampled after low-dose radiotherapy plus immunotherapy. The receptors derive from a male donor with prostate cancer.

For this clonotype: It differs at one base from a far larger clone, so likely a read error. This chain uses TRBV6-2 or TRBV6-3 with TRBJ2-7; 10 bases match TRBD2. Germline loops: CDR1 MNHEY, CDR2 SVGEGT. CDR3 length: 15 residues. With V trimmed by 2 bases and J by 7 bases, 8 bases remained unmatched. CDR3 residues: CASSYSSGRKNEQYF. The CDR3 region has the DNA TGTGCCAGCAGTTACAGTAGCGGGAGGAAGAATGAGCAGTACTTC.

This clonotype was recorded many times. The chain has TRBV9 and TRBJ2-1, with a tentative D call TRBD2 (5 bases). This CDR3 contains 14 residues. The germline V gene has CDR1 SGDLS and CDR2 YYNGEE. Between the trimmed V and J ends, which lost 3 bases and 4 bases, there was a span of 11 bases. CDR3 DNA: TGTGCCAGCAGCGAAATAGCGACTTACAATGAGCAGTTCTTC. It codes for CASSEIATYNEQFF. Looking up the rest from reference TRBV9 and TRBJ2-1 gives the full variable domain: DSGVTQTPKHLITATGQRVTLRCSPRSGDLSVYWYQQSLDQGLQFLIQYYNGEERAKGNILERFSAQQFPDLHSELNLSSLELGDSALYFCASSEIATYNEQFFGPGTRLTVL.

This clonotype occurred once. One base separates it from a far larger clone, so it is likely a read error. This sequence joins TRBV6-6 and TRBJ2-1, with D hard to call. Germline CDR1 and CDR2: MNHNY and SVGAGI (reference sequence). V lost 5 bases to trimming and J lost 10 bases, with 9 bases between them. The CDR3 has 11 residues. The CDR3: CASSNTYEQFF. The DNA of the CDR3 is TGTGCCAGCAGTAACACCTACGAGCAGTTCTTC.

The table lists this clonotype with many counts. The rearrangement uses TRBV20-1 and TRBJ2-2; D gene uncertain. Germline V gene sequence: CDR1 DFQATT, CDR2 SNEGSKA (reference sequence). The CDR3 has 16 amino acids. Trimming pared 2 bases from V and 3 bases from J, leaving 16 bases between. The chain's CDR3 is CSARQPGRSDTGELFF. The CDR3 nucleotides read TGCAGTGCTAGACAACCTGGACGGTCGGACACCGGGGAGCTGTTTTTT.

This clonotype was found many times. This chain joins TRBV12-5 and TRBJ2-3, with 13 nucleotides matching TRBD2. Germline assignment: CDR1 LGHNT and CDR2 FRNRAP. This CDR3 contains 15 residues. The V segment lost 6 bases and the J segment 5 bases; nucleotides outside the gene matches: 5. CDR3 nucleotides: TGTGCTAGTGGGTCACTAGCGGGGGGGCAAGATACGCAGTATTTT. This translates into CASGSLAGGQDTQYF. The whole variable domain, remainder taken from reference TRBV12-5 and TRBJ2-3, is DARVTQTPRHKVTEMGQEVTMRCQPILGHNTVFWYRQTMMQGLELLAYFRNRAPLDDSGMPKDRFSAEMPDATLATLKIQPSEPRDSAVYFCASGSLAGGQDTQYFGPGTRLTVL.

This clonotype occurred many times. This chain connects TRBV7-3 to TRBJ2-1; 14 bases line up with TRBD2. Germline lookup yields CDR1 SGHTA and CDR2 FQGTGA. The CDR3 loop spans 16 amino acids. The J segment lost 8 bases and the V segment lost 3 bases, leaving 6 bases of the junction unmatched. CDR3 nucleotide sequence: TGTGCCAGCAGCTTTGGACTAGCGGGGGGTCGGGATGAGCAGTTCTTC. Amino acids: CASSFGLAGGRDEQFF.

V is TRBV4-1 and J is TRBJ2-7, with no clear D. Germline V gives CDR1 MGHRA, CDR2 YSYEKL. The length of the CDR3 is 15 residues. V was cut by 1 base and J by 0 bases, with 10 bases left in between. CDR3 residues: CASSQVDHHSYEQYF. The CDR3 nucleotides are TGCGCCAGCAGCCAAGTCGACCATCACTCCTACGAGCAGTACTTC.

V gene TRBV7-9 combines with J gene TRBJ2-3; the D gene is possibly TRBD1 (6 bases). Trimming removed 1 base from V and 5 bases from J, with 13 bases in between. CDR1 and CDR2 from the germline V gene are SEHNR and FQNEAQ (reference sequence). This CDR3 has 15 amino acids. The CDR3 DNA reads as TGTGCCAGCAGCTTAGAGGCCAGGGGAAGAGATACGCAGTATTTT. It specifies CASSLEARGRDTQYF.

In its sample, this clonotype was seen a few times. This sequence joins TRBV25-1 and TRBJ1-1; 7 bases line up with TRBD1. The ends lost 4 bases at V and 3 bases at J; junction bases unmatched: 5. This CDR3 has 14 residues. Germline assignment: CDR1 MGHDK and CDR2 SYGVNS. Here the CDR3 DNA reads TGTGCCAGCAGTGCGACAGGGAGATACACTGAAGCTTTCTTT. Translation: CASSATGRYTEAFF.

Note on this clonotype: This probably arose from a read error, given a far larger clone one base away. V usage is TRBV11-3 and J usage is TRBJ2-7; TRBD1 agrees at 7 bases. Germline CDR1 and CDR2: SGHNT and YENEEA. The CDR3 has 15 residues. Trimming took 6 bases from V and 3 from J; bases not matched to a gene: 11. CDR3 sequence: CASSLLGTESYEQYF. Here the CDR3 DNA reads TGTGCCAGCAGTTTACTCGGGACAGAAAGCTACGAGCAGTACTTC.

Relative to its sample, this clonotype is medium-sized. The rearrangement uses TRBV6-2 or TRBV6-3 and TRBJ2-7; D might be TRBD2 (6 bases). Germline CDR1 reads MNHEY; CDR2 reads SVGEGT. This CDR3 has 14 residues. The V end was cut by 8 bases, the J end by 2 bases, with 16 bases between. As DNA, the CDR3 is TGTGCCAGCCAACCCCCGGGGGTAACCTACGAGCAGTACTTC. Encoded protein: CASQPPGVTYEQYF.

This clonotype was counted ten times or more. The chain has TRBV11-2 and TRBJ1-3, with D tentatively TRBD1 (5 bases). The CDR3 extends over 14 amino acids. The germline gives CDR1 SGHAT, CDR2 FQNNGV. Between the trimmed V and J ends, which lost 5 bases and 4 bases, there was a span of 12 bases. CDR3 amino acids: CASSLGASGNTIYF. As DNA, the CDR3 is TGTGCCAGCAGCCTAGGGGCCTCGGGAAACACCATATATTTT.

This clonotype was detected ten times or more. The chain recombines TRBV6-8 with TRBJ2-7; 7 bases align to TRBD1. Losses at the gene ends were 4 bases for V and 7 bases for J; bases not matched to a gene: 7. CDR1 is MNHGY and CDR2 is SAAAGT in the germline V gene. The CDR3 has 13 amino acids. CDR3 region: CASSSNRGGEQYF. The CDR3 DNA reads as TGTGCCAGCAGTTCCAACAGGGGTGGGGAGCAGTACTTC.

The chain uses TRBV6-1 and TRBJ1-2; no definite D call. This CDR3 has 15 amino acids. Trimming pared 7 bases from V and 3 bases from J, leaving 18 bases between. Germline V gives CDR1 MNHNS, CDR2 SASEGT. CDR3 coding DNA: TGTGCCAGCACCATAGGTCCCGGCTACCACTATGGCTACACCTTC. It encodes CASTIGPGYHYGYTF.

This clonotype was recorded many times. The rearrangement links TRBV6-2 or TRBV6-3 to TRBJ1-4; no clear D gene. The CDR3 spans 14 residues. The V end lost 5 bases, the J end lost 7 bases, and 14 bases lay between the germline ends. Germline V gene sequence: CDR1 MNHEY, CDR2 SVGEGT. The CDR3 DNA sequence: TGTGCCAGCAGTCGCGTGGGATCCAGTGAAAAACTGTTTTTT. Its translation is CASSRVGSSEKLFF.

This clonotype came up once. A single base is all that separates this from a far larger clone, so a read error is likely. This sequence joins TRBV11-2 and TRBJ2-5; the D gene is possibly TRBD2 (6 bases). Germline V CDR1 and CDR2: SGHAT, FQNNGV. The CDR3 has 15 residues. In DNA form, the CDR3 reads TGCGCCAGCAGCCAAATCGGGGGTAGGGAAGAGACCCAGTACTTC. Amino acids: CASSQIGGREETQYF.

This clonotype was observed many times. This chain connects TRBV3-1 to TRBJ2-1, with D perhaps TRBD1 or TRBD2 (6 bases each). Germline CDR1 reads LGHDT; CDR2 reads YNNKEL (reference sequence). CDR3 length: 16 amino acids. Trimming took off 1 base at V and 7 bases at J, with 17 bases between the two ends. The CDR3 DNA follows: TGTGCCAGCAGCCAAGGGAAAGGGGGGCCGCGGAATGAGCAGTTCTTC. Translated, it gives CASSQGKGGPRNEQFF.

This clonotype has a count of ten or more. J is TRBJ2-7 and V is TRBV5-1; either TRBD1 or TRBD2 may supply D (6 bases each). Germline CDR1 is SGHRS and CDR2 is YFSETQ. This CDR3 contains 15 residues. The germline V and J ends were trimmed by 2 bases and 6 bases, with 18 bases remaining between them. The CDR3 loop reads CASSFFRGHLGEQYF. The CDR3 nucleotides are TGCGCCAGCAGCTTTTTCCGGGGGCACCTAGGCGAGCAGTACTTC.

This clonotype was seen more than once but under ten times. The rearrangement links TRBV5-6 to TRBJ1-2, with a tentative D call TRBD1 (5 bases). In germline, CDR1 is SGHDT, CDR2 YYEEEE. The CDR3 is made up of 13 amino acids. V lost 2 bases, J lost 6 bases, and 11 bases lay in between. The CDR3 DNA reads TGTGCCAGCAGCTTCGTGGGACTCGATGGCTACACCTTC. Translated, it gives CASSFVGLDGYTF.

This clonotype has ten or more counts. CDR3 amino acids: CASSVGGKNTEAFF. The CDR3 DNA sequence: TGTGCCAGCAGCGTAGGGGGGAAGAACACTGAAGCTTTCTTT. This chain joins TRBV9 and TRBJ1-1; perhaps TRBD1 as D (5 bases). Germline V gene lookup returns CDR1 SGDLS and CDR2 YYNGEE. V lost 0 bases to trimming and J lost 1 base, with 7 bases between them. The CDR3 is 14 amino acids.

Only a few counts were recorded for this clonotype. The chain is built from TRBV11-2 and TRBJ2-7, with D perhaps TRBD1 or TRBD2 (5 bases each). Germline V lookup: CDR1 SGHAT, CDR2 FQNNGV. The CDR3 is 15 amino acids. The ends were cut back, 4 bases at V and 6 bases at J, with 19 bases in the middle. As DNA, the CDR3 is TGTGCCAGCAGCTCCGGGAACGGGGCCCTGGGCGAGCAGTACTTC. Amino acid sequence: CASSSGNGALGEQYF. Complete variable domain (other parts from reference TRBV11-2 and TRBJ2-7): EAGVAQSPRYKIIEKRQSVAFWCNPISGHATLYWYQQILGQGPKLLIQFQNNGVVDDSQLPKDRFSAERLKGVDSTLKIQPAKLEDSAVYLCASSSGNGALGEQYFGPGTRLTVT.

Many counts were recorded for this clonotype. The rearrangement joins TRBV3-1 to TRBJ2-7; D ambiguous. Looked up from germline, CDR1 is LGHDT and CDR2 is YNNKEL (reference sequence). V was cut by 2 bases and J by 4 bases, with 3 bases left in between. The CDR3 has 11 amino acids. CDR3 nucleotides: TGTGCCAGCAGCCAAATTTACGAGCAGTACTTC. This translates into CASSQIYEQYF.

The table lists this clonotype with many counts. The J gene is TRBJ1-5, the V gene TRBV19, with 7 bases fitting TRBD1. Per the germline V gene, CDR1 is LNHDA and CDR2 is SQIVND (reference sequence). The trim removed 8 bases at V and 6 bases at J, leaving 7 bases unmatched. The CDR3 is made up of 13 amino acids. This CDR3 reads CASSDREGQPQHF. CDR3 DNA: TGTGCCAGTTCCGACAGGGAAGGTCAGCCCCAGCATTTT.

This clonotype was observed many times. The rearrangement uses TRBV29-1 and TRBJ1-6, with 9 bases fitting TRBD1. Trimming removed 6 bases from V and 9 bases from J; junction bases left unmatched: 6. Germline V gene sequence: CDR1 SQVTM, CDR2 ANQGSEA. CDR3 length: 13 residues. In DNA, the CDR3 is TGCAGCGTAAGGGACAGGGAAGGTTCACCCCTCCACTTT. Amino acid sequence: CSVRDREGSPLHF.

This clonotype qualifies as medium-sized. The J gene is TRBJ2-1, the V gene TRBV5-4, with D tentatively TRBD1 (6 bases). Germline CDR1 and CDR2: SGHNT and YYREEE (reference sequence). Trimming took 0 bases from V and 7 from J, leaving 11 bases between them. CDR3 length equals 14 residues. CDR3 nucleotide sequence: TGTGCCAGCAGCTTGGACAGGGTCCTAAATGAGCAGTTCTTC. This encodes CASSLDRVLNEQFF.

With regard to this clonotype: Sequence at one end of the junction differs from germline and may be a read error. As DNA, the CDR3 is TGTGCCAGCAGCCCACAAGAGAGGGCCCAGTACTTC. Translation: CASSPQERAQYF. This sequence joins TRBV5-1 and TRBJ2-5; perhaps TRBD2 as D (5 bases). CDR3 size: 12 residues. Per germline, CDR1 SGHRS and CDR2 YFSETQ.

By its share, this clonotype is medium-sized. The chain joins TRBV6-8 to TRBJ2-7; no clear D. The CDR3 runs 12 residues. Per the germline V gene, CDR1 is MNHGY and CDR2 is SAAAGT. The V end lost 6 bases, the J end lost 2 bases, and 8 bases lay between the germline ends. The DNA of the CDR3 is TGTGCCAGCAGCCCAACCACCTACGAGCAGTACTTC. As protein: CASSPTTYEQYF.

This clonotype was recorded at least ten times. The chain employs TRBV7-9 and TRBJ2-7; 9 nucleotides align to TRBD2. CDR1 and CDR2 from the germline V gene are SEHNR and FQNEAQ (reference sequence). Trimming removed 5 bases from V and 5 bases from J; junction bases left unmatched: 10. This CDR3 has 15 residues. CDR3 region: CASSLSSGGFDEQYF. In DNA form, the CDR3 reads TGTGCCAGCAGCCTGAGTAGCGGGGGTTTCGACGAGCAGTACTTC.

This clonotype has a count of ten or more. This chain uses TRBV7-8 with TRBJ2-5; TRBD1 aligns across 10 bases. This CDR3 has 14 residues. Trimming at V came to 4 bases and at J to 3 bases, leaving 2 bases not matched to a gene. Germline V lookup: CDR1 SGHVS, CDR2 FQNEAQ. The CDR3 DNA is TGTGCCAGCAGCTCGACAGGGGGCAAAGAGACCCAGTACTTC. Protein: CASSSTGGKETQYF.